This is a list of T cell receptor beta chains from one sample in a study of T-cell memory formation after mild COVID-19. MiXCR was run by TCRdb on the 5' RACE reads, yielding one entry per CDR3 protein. The data contain roughly 250,000 distinct CDR3 sequences, roughly 15% of them singletons. Sequenced input: PBMCs or a T cell subset sorted from them (not recorded which). The source of these receptors is a man between 18 and 29 years old who had mild COVID-19 (a few samples of this study predate the infection). Cell type and time point are not known. Each CDR3 is given with its conserved first and last residue. D genes are given only for firm matches. Not all rows give a size; the values are once, few, many and, for expanded clones, a class.

TRBJ2-1,TRBD2,NA,TRBV28,TGTGCCAGCAGTTTAGCTAGCGGCAGTGAGCAGTTCTTC,CASSLASGSEQFF
TRBJ1-4,TRBD1,NA,TRBV12-3/TRBV12-4,TGTGCCAGCAGTACATCCGGGACAGGGTTCCTCGGGCGGGAAAAACTGTTTTTT,CASSTSGTGFLGREKLFF
TRBJ2-3,TRBD2,few,TRBV7-9,TGTGCCAGCAGCGTAACTAGCGGGGGCCTGGATACGCAGTATTTT,CASSVTSGGLDTQYF
TRBJ2-7,TRBD1,NA,TRBV19,TGTGCCAGCAGCTCAGACCCCGGGACAGGGGTCTACGAGCAGTACTTC,CASSSDPGTGVYEQYF
TRBJ2-5,NA,NA,TRBV3-1,TGTGCCAGCAGCCAAGCTTGGGCGGACCCAGAGACCCAGTACTTC,CASSQAWADPETQYF
TRBJ2-2,NA,few,TRBV3-1,TGTGCCAGCAGCCCCCATTCGGGGCGGACCGGGGAGCTGTTTTTT,CASSPHSGRTGELFF
TRBJ2-1,TRBD2,few,TRBV7-2,TGTGCCAGCAGCTTAGCGAACCCAGCGGGGGGGCCAAATGAGCAGTTCTTC,CASSLANPAGGPNEQFF
TRBJ1-2,NA,NA,TRBV7-9,TGTGCCAGCAGCTTCCGGACAGCTAACTATGGCTACACCTTC,CASSFRTANYGYTF
TRBJ2-2,TRBD1,NA,TRBV29-1,TGCAGCACCAGACAGGGGTCCACCGGGGAGCTGTTTTTT,CSTRQGSTGELFF
TRBJ2-3,NA,once,TRBV6-2/TRBV6-3,TGTGCCAGCAACCGGGACTTCACAGATACGCAGTATTTT,CASNRDFTDTQYF
TRBJ1-2,NA,NA,TRBV6-1,TGTGCCAGCAAAAGAGGGGCAAACTATGGCTACACCTTC,CASKRGANYGYTF
TRBJ1-2,NA,NA,TRBV29-1,TGCAGCGCGATAGGACCGTTCCTCTATGGCTACACCTTC,CSAIGPFLYGYTF
TRBJ2-1,NA,few,TRBV20-1,TGCAGTGCTAGAGATTCTCGAGGTATCGATGAGCAGTTCTTC,CSARDSRGIDEQFF
TRBJ1-1,NA,few,TRBV20-1,TGCAGTGCTAGTTTCTATGTAAGGGGGACTGAAGCTTTCTTT,CSASFYVRGTEAFF
TRBJ2-1,NA,many,TRBV5-1,TGCGCCAGCAGCTTGGAGTTTCGCGAGCAGTTCTTC,CASSLEFREQFF
TRBJ2-4,NA,NA,TRBV29-1,TGCAGCGTTGAGGGCGGCAATAGAAACATTCAGTACTTC,CSVEGGNRNIQYF
TRBJ2-5,TRBD2,NA,TRBV20-1,TGCAGTGCCCCGTCCCTAGCGGGGGCTCAGGAGACCCAGTACTTC,CSAPSLAGAQETQYF
TRBJ2-1,NA,NA,TRBV24-1,TGTGCCACCAGTGATCCCGACGGACTCGGCAATGAGCAGTTCTTC,CATSDPDGLGNEQFF
TRBJ2-3,NA,NA,TRBV19,TGTGCCAGTAGTATCCCCGGAGGAGATACGCAGTATTTT,CASSIPGGDTQYF
TRBJ2-3,NA,NA,TRBV29-1,TGCAGCGTTACTCCGCAGGGGAAGAGCACAGATACGCAGTATTTT,CSVTPQGKSTDTQYF
TRBJ1-2,NA,few,TRBV24-1,TGTGCCACCAGCGCGGATCGGGGCTACACCTTC,CATSADRGYTF
TRBJ2-1,TRBD2,NA,TRBV4-3,TGCGCCAGCAGCCAGGGACTAGCGGGGGGGCGGTTCTACAATGAGCAGTTCTTC,CASSQGLAGGRFYNEQFF
TRBJ1-6,NA,NA,TRBV6-5,TGTGCCAGCAGTTACGCCGGACGGGGTCTAAATTCACCCCTCCACTTT,CASSYAGRGLNSPLHF
TRBJ2-5,NA,few,TRBV3-1,TGTGCCAGCAGCCAACGGGAGACCACCCCTATCGACTTC,CASSQRETTPIDF
TRBJ1-1,NA,few,TRBV20-1,TGCAGTGCTAGAGGGCAGCCAGGGGTAGGCACTGAAGCTTTCTTT,CSARGQPGVGTEAFF
TRBJ2-7,NA,few,TRBV27,TGTGCCGCCGCGCCCAGGGGGGCGTACGAGCAGTACTTC,CAAAPRGAYEQYF
TRBJ2-5,NA,few,TRBV7-9,TGTGCCAGCAGATGGGGAAAAGAGACCCAGTACTTC,CASRWGKETQYF
TRBJ1-2,NA,NA,TRBV6-5,TGTGCCAGCAGTCCCCAGGGGCGGGACTATGGCTACACCTTC,CASSPQGRDYGYTF
TRBJ1-5,NA,NA,TRBV7-9,TGTGCCAGCAGCCTGGAGGGCGCGCCCCAGCATTTT,CASSLEGAPQHF
TRBJ2-5,NA,many,TRBV5-1,TGCGCCAGCAGGACTAGTTGGCAAGAGACCCAGTACTTC,CASRTSWQETQYF
TRBJ2-3,NA,many,TRBV5-1,TGCGCCAGCAGCTTGGAGGGTAGACCAATTCCAGATACGCAGTATTTT,CASSLEGRPIPDTQYF
TRBJ1-1,NA,NA,TRBV5-1,TGCGCCAGCAGCTTGGTTAACACAGTGGACACTGAAGCTTTCTTT,CASSLVNTVDTEAFF
TRBJ2-1,TRBD2,NA,TRBV5-1,TGCGCCAGCAGCTTTCGCGGGGGGTCCCAGGCAAATGAGCAGTTCTTC,CASSFRGGSQANEQFF
TRBJ2-3,NA,few,TRBV7-2,TGTGCCAGCAGCTTAGCGCTACATACGCAGTATTTT,CASSLALHTQYF
TRBJ1-4,NA,many,TRBV20-1,TGCAGTGCCCCAGCCGGGGGCGGCGTAGATGAAAAACTGTTTTTT,CSAPAGGGVDEKLFF
TRBJ2-1,TRBD1,NA,TRBV5-1,TGCGCCAGCAGCTACGGGCAGGGGGATGAGCAGTTCTTC,CASSYGQGDEQFF
TRBJ1-1,NA,NA,TRBV18,TGTGCCAGCTCACCACAGTCTCCTGAAGCTTTCTTT,CASSPQSPEAFF
TRBJ1-6,NA,few,TRBV12-3/TRBV12-4,TGTGCCAGCAGTCCTCAGGCCTATTCACCCCTCCACTTT,CASSPQAYSPLHF
TRBJ1-4,TRBD1,NA,TRBV25-1,TGTGCCAGCGGGCTTGGGACAGATGACGAAAAACTGTTTTTT,CASGLGTDDEKLFF
TRBJ1-5,NA,few,TRBV7-2,TGTGCCAGCAGCCTAGGTCGGGGGAATCAGCCCCAGCATTTT,CASSLGRGNQPQHF
TRBJ1-1,TRBD1,few,TRBV28,TGTGCCAGCAGTCGTCACACAGGGGGAGTTTCGGGAGCTTTCTTT,CASSRHTGGVSGAFF
TRBJ1-2,NA,few,TRBV4-3,TGCGCCAGCAGCCAAGACGGGCTAGGGCCTAACTATGGCTACACCTTC,CASSQDGLGPNYGYTF
TRBJ2-2,TRBD2,few,TRBV7-2,TGTGCCAGCGTTAGCGGGGGGCCGAAAACCGGGGAGCTGTTTTTT,CASVSGGPKTGELFF
TRBJ2-2,NA,once,TRBV20-1,TGCAGTGCTTTAGGGACCGGGGAGCTGTTTTTT,CSALGTGELFF
TRBJ2-5,NA,NA,TRBV4-1,TGCGCCAGCAGCCAAGACGGCAGCGGGGAGACCCAGTACTTC,CASSQDGSGETQYF
TRBJ2-2,NA,NA,TRBV18,TGTGCCAGCTCAGCCCTCGGAGGGAACACCGGGGAGCTGTTTTTT,CASSALGGNTGELFF
TRBJ1-5,NA,few,TRBV6-2/TRBV6-3,TGTGCCAGCAGTTACGCGGAGGGGCTCCAGCATTTT,CASSYAEGLQHF
TRBJ1-3,TRBD1,NA,TRBV11-1,TGTGCCAGCAGCAATCGGGACAGCTCTGGAAACACCATATATTTT,CASSNRDSSGNTIYF
TRBJ2-7,NA,NA,TRBV9,TGTGCCAGCAGCGTAGACGGGGTAGTGCGGGAGCAGTACTTC,CASSVDGVVREQYF
TRBJ2-2,NA,NA,TRBV7-2,TGTGCCAGCAGCTTAGGCTTCGGGAACACCGGGGAGCTGTTTTTT,CASSLGFGNTGELFF
TRBJ2-5,NA,NA,TRBV7-2,TGTGCCAGCAGTTATCAGGGGTGGGAGACCCAGTACTTC,CASSYQGWETQYF
TRBJ1-2,NA,few,TRBV12-3/TRBV12-4,TGTGCCAGCAGTTTATTCCCGACTGGCTACACCTTC,CASSLFPTGYTF
TRBJ2-1,NA,few,TRBV5-5,TGTGCCACCGTAAAGCGGGTTCGCGGGTACAATGAGCAGTTCTTC,CATVKRVRGYNEQFF
TRBJ1-1,NA,NA,TRBV7-9,TGTGCCAGCAGCTTAGGGGGCCGAAGGTTGCAGAACACTGAAGCTTTCTTT,CASSLGGRRLQNTEAFF
TRBJ2-1,NA,few,TRBV7-2,TGTGCCAGCAGCTTACAGCGGAGCTCCTACAATGAGCAGTTCTTC,CASSLQRSSYNEQFF
TRBJ1-2,NA,few,TRBV7-9,TGTGCCAGCAGCTTTTACCGGGGAAGTAACTATGGCTACACCTTC,CASSFYRGSNYGYTF
TRBJ2-1,NA,NA,TRBV20-1,TGCAGTGCTCCGATACTCGGGGCTTACAATGAGCAGTTCTTC,CSAPILGAYNEQFF
TRBJ1-3,NA,NA,TRBV27,TGTGCCAGCAGTTTAGGACGCCGCTCTGGAAACACCATATATTTT,CASSLGRRSGNTIYF
TRBJ2-5,NA,many,TRBV7-9,TGTGCCAGCAGCTTAGAGGGCAGGGAGACCCAGTACTTC,CASSLEGRETQYF